A single sample gave rise to the 32 T cell receptor beta chains below, sequenced in a study of shared clonotypes between healthy human individuals. The assay was immunoSEQ multiplex PCR, and TCRdb's table has in-frame clones only and misses some. The profile shows about 580,000 clones, roughly 98% of them singletons. Naive CD8 cells, CD45RO-negative and positively selected for CCR7, excluded terminally differentiated effector memory CD45RA+ cells. The sample taken for sequencing was naive CD8+ T cells sorted from blood. The source of these receptors is a man aged 30-40 years in good health.

The chain employs TRBV5-7 and TRBJ2-7; D remains unclear. TRBV5-7 carries the ORF label, with uncertain function. V was shortened by 4 bases and J by 4 bases, with 9 bases between the two germline ends. The CDR3 loop spans 12 amino acids. This CDR3 reads CASSPNVYEQYF. The DNA for the CDR3 is TGTGCCAGCAGCCCGAACGTTTACGAGCAGTACTTC.

V usage is TRBV27 and J usage is TRBJ2-7, with D possibly TRBD2 on 6 matching bases. With 1 base removed from V and 5 bases from J, the gap between germline ends came to 12 bases. The CDR3 consists of 14 residues. The germline V gene encodes CDR1 MNHEY and CDR2 SMNVEV (reference sequence). CDR3 region: CASSLLGGNDEQYF. DNA of the CDR3: TGTGCCAGCAGTTTATTGGGCGGGAACGACGAGCAGTACTTC.

On this clone: This same CDR3 is encoded by further DNA sequences in the sample. V and J are TRBV7-9 and TRBJ2-7; no clear D gene. Germline CDR1 and CDR2: SEHNR and FQNEAQ (reference sequence). The ends were cut back, 5 bases at V and 2 bases at J, with 10 bases in the middle. CDR3 length: 13 amino acids. In DNA form, the CDR3 reads TGTGCCAGCAGCCTAAGCGAAACCTACGAGCAGTACTTC. Protein sequence: CASSLSETYEQYF.

This sequence joins TRBV7-9 and TRBJ2-3, with 7 bases identical to TRBD1. The CDR3 totals 14 residues. V shed 2 bases and J 4 bases; nucleotides not matched to a gene: 3. In germline, CDR1 is SEHNR, CDR2 FQNEAQ (reference sequence). The CDR3 loop is CASSLKGAPDTQYF. As DNA, the CDR3 is TGTGCCAGCAGCTTAAAGGGGGCCCCAGATACGCAGTATTTT. Filled out from reference TRBV7-9 and TRBJ2-3, the complete variable domain reads DTGVSQNPRHKITKRGQNVTFRCDPISEHNRLYWYRQTLGQGPEFLTYFQNEAQLEKSRLLSDRFSAERPKGSFSTLEIQRTEQGDSAMYLCASSLKGAPDTQYFGPGTRLTVL.

J is TRBJ2-1 and V is TRBV4-3; D not resolved. The CDR3 length is 16 residues. The germline V gene has CDR1 LGHNA and CDR2 YSLEER. The V end was cut by 1 base, the J end by 0 bases, with 10 bases between. The CDR3 bases are TGCGCCAGCAGCCAAGCACTTTACTACTCCTACAATGAGCAGTTCTTC. Protein sequence: CASSQALYYSYNEQFF.

In regard to this clone: Other DNA sequences in the sample encode the same CDR3. The V and J genes are TRBV7-6 and TRBJ2-3; D call uncertain. This CDR3 contains 12 residues. Germline-derived CDR1 and CDR2 are SGHVS and FNYEAQ. V lost 0 bases to trimming and J lost 2 bases, with 0 bases between them. CDR3 region: CASSLATDTQYF. CDR3 bases: TGTGCCAGCAGCTTAGCCACAGATACGCAGTATTTT.

This clone was counted once. The chain couples TRBV15 to TRBJ2-1; 12 bases agree with TRBD1. The CDR3 length is 16 residues. J gave up 8 bases and V 1 base, and 6 bases lay outside the gene matches. Per the germline V gene, CDR1 is LNHNV and CDR2 is YYDKDF (reference sequence). The CDR3 region has the DNA TGTGCCACCAGCAGAGTAATCGGGACAGGGGGCGATGAGCAGTTCTTC. Its translation: CATSRVIGTGGDEQFF.

This clone was seen a few times. The rearrangement links TRBV10-2 to TRBJ2-7, with D unclear. Trimming took off 8 bases at V and 7 bases at J, with 9 bases between the two ends. This CDR3 comprises 10 residues. CDR1 WSHSY and CDR2 SAAADI come from the germline V gene. Here the CDR3 reads CASPYVEQYF. Here the CDR3 DNA reads TGCGCCAGCCCATACGTGGAGCAGTACTTC.

The gene calls are TRBV11-2 and TRBJ2-1; the D call may be TRBD1 or TRBD2 (5 bases each). This CDR3 is 18 amino acids long. The germline V gene has CDR1 SGHAT and CDR2 FQNNGV. V lost 1 base and J lost 6, with 22 bases in between. DNA for the CDR3: TGTGCCAGCAGCTTAGGGGAAACGGGACGCCCATTATCCAATGAGCAGTTCTTC. This gives the protein CASSLGETGRPLSNEQFF.

The chain links TRBV11-2 to TRBJ2-7, with D hard to call. Germline V gene lookup returns CDR1 SGHAT and CDR2 FQNNGV. The V end lost 0 bases, the J end lost 2 bases, and 5 bases lay between the germline ends. The CDR3 length is 13 residues. The CDR3 nucleotides read TGTGCCAGCAGCTTAGACACTACCTACGAGCAGTACTTC. Translated, it gives CASSLDTTYEQYF.

V usage is TRBV19 and J usage is TRBJ2-7, with TRBD1 identical over 8 bases. This CDR3 has 14 residues. The germline V gene encodes CDR1 LNHDA and CDR2 SQIVND (reference sequence). Unmatched junction bases numbered 7, after V lost 6 bases and J lost 3 bases. The chain's CDR3 is CASSPGTGDYEQYF. DNA of the CDR3: TGTGCCAGTAGCCCCGGGACAGGAGACTACGAGCAGTACTTC.

V and J are TRBV9 and TRBJ2-1; 10 bases agree with TRBD2. The CDR3 totals 18 residues. Germline values: CDR1 SGDLS, CDR2 YYNGEE. V lost 6 bases, J lost 7 bases, and 19 bases stayed unmatched. The CDR3 DNA sequence: TGTGCCAGCACCCCTCCTAGCGGGAGTAAGGAAGGGAGTAATGAGCAGTTCTTC. This gives the protein CASTPPSGSKEGSNEQFF.

The chain joins TRBV7-3 to TRBJ2-1; TRBD1 matches 7 bases. The CDR3 consists of 15 residues. CDR1 is SGHTA and CDR2 is FQGTGA in the germline V gene. The V gene end was trimmed by 5 bases and the J gene end by 4 bases; junction bases not matched to a gene: 8. In DNA, the CDR3 is TGTGCCAGCAGCCACGGGACAGCCGTTTACAATGAGCAGTTCTTC. Translating gives CASSHGTAVYNEQFF.

The chain uses TRBV11-2 and TRBJ2-1; D possibly corresponds to TRBD2 (6 bases). The V end was cut by 2 bases, the J end by 5 bases, with 19 bases between. Per the germline V gene, CDR1 is SGHAT and CDR2 is FQNNGV. This CDR3 is 17 amino acids long. The CDR3 nucleotides are TGTGCCAGCAGCTTACCCGGGGGTCTCGGCTATAACAATGAGCAGTTCTTC. Its translation: CASSLPGGLGYNNEQFF.

This clone was recorded a few times. This chain links TRBV6-5 with TRBJ1-5; the match to TRBD1 covers 9 bases. V lost 6 bases, J lost 4 bases, and 4 bases stayed unmatched. The CDR3 sequence is 14 residues long. CDR1 is MNHEY and CDR2 is SVGAGI in the germline V gene. CDR3 in amino acids: CASRVGQGNQPQHF. As DNA, the CDR3 is TGTGCCAGCAGAGTAGGACAGGGGAATCAGCCCCAGCATTTT.

The chain uses TRBV7-6 and TRBJ2-1, with a possible D match to TRBD1 (6 bases). The CDR3 is 13 amino acids. The germline V gene encodes CDR1 SGHVS and CDR2 FNYEAQ. Trimming shortened V by 0 bases and J by 16 bases, and 16 bases separated the two germline ends. CDR3 bases: TGTGCCAGCAGCTTAGCGAGGACAGAACCCTTTTTCTTC. As protein: CASSLARTEPFFF. The variable domain in full, completed from reference TRBV7-6 and TRBJ2-1, reads GAGVSQSPRYKVTKRGQDVALRCDPISGHVSLYWYRQALGQGPEFLTYFNYEAQQDKSGLPNDRFSAERPEGSISTLTIQRTEQRDSAMYRCASSLARTEPFFFGPGTRLTVL.

This sequence joins TRBV6-5 and TRBJ2-5; D remains unclear. Germline assignment: CDR1 MNHEY and CDR2 SVGAGI. The CDR3 sequence is 14 residues long. The V end was cut by 6 bases, the J end by 1 base, with 12 bases between. CDR3 sequence: CASSPIQGQETQYF. The CDR3 DNA is TGTGCCAGCAGCCCAATTCAAGGCCAAGAGACCCAGTACTTC.

This chain uses TRBV5-1 with TRBJ2-5, with 14 nucleotides matching TRBD2. The CDR3 has 15 amino acids. Germline lookup yields CDR1 SGHRS and CDR2 YFSETQ. Trimming cost V 4 bases and J 3 bases; bases outside gene matches: 2. The CDR3 loop is CASSPGLAGEETQYF. The DNA for the CDR3 is TGCGCCAGCAGCCCGGGACTAGCGGGGGAAGAGACCCAGTACTTC.

This chain joins TRBV27 and TRBJ1-2; no clear D. Germline CDR1 MNHEY, CDR2 SMNVEV (reference sequence). Deletions cut 6 bases from V and 6 bases from J, with 8 bases between. The CDR3 runs to 11 residues. CDR3 nucleotides: TGTGCCAGCAGGTGGGAGGATGGCTACACCTTC. Its translation: CASRWEDGYTF.

The chain links TRBV4-1 to TRBJ2-1, with a tentative D call TRBD2 (5 bases). This CDR3 is built from 15 residues. Deletions cut 3 bases from V and 3 bases from J, with 12 bases between. Germline V CDR1 and CDR2: MGHRA, YSYEKL. CDR3 DNA: TGCGCCAGCAGCCATCGTTTCGGGGACTACAATGAGCAGTTCTTC. Translation: CASSHRFGDYNEQFF.

J is TRBJ1-5 and V is TRBV27; tentatively, D is TRBD1 (5 bases). Germline CDR1 is MNHEY and CDR2 is SMNVEV (reference sequence). V was shortened by 3 bases and J by 4 bases, with 13 bases between the two germline ends. The length of the CDR3 is 15 residues. CDR3 region: CASSFRQGANQPQHF. The CDR3 coding sequence is TGTGCCAGCAGTTTTCGTCAGGGCGCGAATCAGCCCCAGCATTTT.

V gene TRBV10-3 combines with J gene TRBJ2-5, with 11 positions matching TRBD1. The germline V gene has CDR1 ENHRY and CDR2 SYGVKD. The CDR3 totals 15 residues. V trimming: 4 bases; J trimming: 4 bases; junction bases outside the gene matches: 5. In DNA form, the CDR3 reads TGTGCCATCAGTGCGGGACAGGGGGGCCCAGAGACCCAGTACTTC. It is translated as CAISAGQGGPETQYF.

J is TRBJ2-7 and V is TRBV7-9; 7 bases map to TRBD2. Germline V gene sequence: CDR1 SEHNR, CDR2 FQNEAQ (reference sequence). V shed 4 bases, J shed 6 bases, and the junction held 9 bases outside the gene matches. This CDR3 is 14 amino acids long. The CDR3 DNA reads TGTGCCAGCAGCTCAGAAATCGGGACTACCGAGCAGTACTTC. Translated, it gives CASSSEIGTTEQYF.

V and J are TRBV14 and TRBJ2-7; TRBD1 might be the D (5 bases). The CDR3 spans 13 residues. V dropped 6 bases and J dropped 1 base, with 10 bases sitting between them. Germline values: CDR1 SGHDN, CDR2 FVKESK. CDR3 nucleotides: TGTGCCAGCAGGAGAACAGGTTCCTACGAGCAGTACTTC. Translated, it gives CASRRTGSYEQYF.

The chain has TRBV5-1 and TRBJ2-7, with a tentative D call TRBD1 (6 bases). The CDR3 runs to 14 residues. Germline CDR1 SGHRS, CDR2 YFSETQ. The V end was cut by 0 bases, the J end by 4 bases, with 11 bases between. Here the CDR3 DNA reads TGCGCCAGCAGCTTGGCGATACAGGGTTACGAGCAGTACTTC. Its protein product is CASSLAIQGYEQYF.

The CDR3 region is CASSSSGNSYEQYF. In DNA, the CDR3 is TGTGCCAGCAGCTCCTCCGGGAACTCCTACGAGCAGTACTTC. The V call is TRBV11-2, the J call TRBJ2-7, with D perhaps TRBD2 (5 bases). The V end lost 4 bases, the J end lost 0 bases, and 10 bases lay between the germline ends. CDR1 is SGHAT, CDR2 FQNNGV, per germline. The CDR3 consists of 14 residues.

The chain employs TRBV7-8 and TRBJ2-7, with D perhaps given as TRBD1 or TRBD2 (5 bases each). Per germline, CDR1 SGHVS and CDR2 FQNEAQ. Deletions cut 4 bases from V and 0 bases from J, with 13 bases between. This CDR3 spans 15 amino acids. CDR3 protein: CASSSGTQSSYEQYF. In nucleotides, the CDR3 is TGTGCCAGCAGCTCAGGGACGCAAAGCTCCTACGAGCAGTACTTC.

On this clone: A read error may explain this, as a much larger clone is one base away. The V and J genes are TRBV13 and TRBJ2-7; D gene unclear. Germline V CDR1 and CDR2: PRHDT, FYEKMQ (reference sequence). The length of the CDR3 is 11 residues. Between the trimmed V and J ends, which lost 1 base and 6 bases, there was a span of 4 bases. CDR3 nucleotides: TGTGCCAGCAGCTTAGAGGGCGAGCAGTACTTC. Translation gives CASSLEGEQYF.

The CDR3: CASSQMWANYEQYF. The CDR3 DNA reads TGCGCCAGCAGCCAAATGTGGGCAAACTACGAGCAGTACTTC. The J gene is TRBJ2-7, the V gene TRBV4-1; no definite D call. V was clipped by 2 bases and J by 3 bases, with 11 bases between them. This CDR3 is built from 14 residues. The germline gives CDR1 MGHRA, CDR2 YSYEKL.

The genes are TRBV6-5 and TRBJ1-3; the D is unclear. Germline assignment: CDR1 MNHEY and CDR2 SVGAGI. There are 14 residues in the CDR3. With 6 bases removed from V and 2 bases from J, the gap between germline ends came to 11 bases. CDR3 sequence: CASSPTAPGNTIYF. The DNA of the CDR3 is TGTGCCAGCAGCCCAACAGCACCTGGAAACACCATATATTTT.

The gene calls are TRBV7-9 and TRBJ2-5; D possibly corresponds to TRBD1 (6 bases). The germline gives CDR1 SEHNR, CDR2 FQNEAQ (reference sequence). Between the trimmed V and J ends, which lost 9 bases and 4 bases, there was a span of 12 bases. The CDR3 is 12 residues long. CDR3 sequence reads: CASSVGGETQYF. The DNA for the CDR3 is TGTGCCAGTAGTGTAGGGGGAGAGACCCAGTACTTC.

This clone came up once. Written as DNA, the CDR3 is TGTGCCAGCATCTCAGGATCGGGGGGCCCCAATGAGCAGTTCTTC. It translates to CASISGSGGPNEQFF. The gene calls are TRBV25-1 and TRBJ2-1; weak D call: TRBD2 (7 bases). Trimming shortened V by 7 bases and J by 6 bases, and 19 bases separated the two germline ends. Germline CDR1 and CDR2: MGHDK and SYGVNS. This CDR3 has 15 residues.